Included here is one T cell receptor (beta chain) sequence, with context. Distinct nucleotide sequences in the sample also encode this CDR3. The V gene's germline CDR1 is PRHDT and CDR2 FYEKMQ (reference sequence). Trimming shortened V by 5 bases and J by 8 bases, and 25 bases separated the two germline ends. The CDR3 runs 17 residues. Using immunoSEQ multiplex PCR, the repertoire was profiled, and TCRdb retains in-frame clones only, with some absent. The profile shows about 140,000 clones, around 94% of them singletons. This sample is part of a study of control samples from healthy donors and cancer patients.

The chain links TRBV13 to TRBJ2-1; the D gene is possibly TRBD2 (8 bases). The sample consisted of blood. This TCR came from a middle-aged man in good health. The CDR3 DNA sequence: TGTGCCAGCAGCAGCAGACAGGGTTCGGGGGGGCTGGATGAGCAGTTCTTC. It codes for CASSSRQGSGGLDEQFF. The full variable domain, rest sourced from reference TRBV13 and TRBJ2-1, is AAGVIQSPRHLIKEKRETATLKCYPIPRHDTVYWYQQGPGQDPQFLISFYEKMQSDKGSIPDRFSAQQFSDYHSELNMSSLELGDSALYFCASSSRQGSGGLDEQFFGPGTRLTVL.